This record concerns one T cell receptor beta chain sequence. What it recognizes is unknown. These data originate in a study of T cell responses to AZD1222 COVID-19 vaccine. V was clipped by 2 bases and J by 0 bases, with 8 bases between them. In germline, CDR1 is MNHNS, CDR2 SASEGT. The CDR3 is 15 residues long. Measured with immunoSEQ multiplex PCR; TCRdb has only the in-frame clones, and not every one. The table has just under 150,000 clones, about 92% seen once. Study findings and constraints: A reported finding is that nearly half of spike-specific TCRs target unmutated variant regions.

The TCR originated in an adult who received the AZD1222 COVID-19 vaccine. The chain uses TRBV6-1 and TRBJ1-3; D call uncertain. This specimen was peripheral blood, taken 28 days after the second AZD1222 dose. DNA for the CDR3: TGTGCCAGCAGTGAACTGGGTATCTCTGGAAACACCATATATTTT. It encodes CASSELGISGNTIYF.